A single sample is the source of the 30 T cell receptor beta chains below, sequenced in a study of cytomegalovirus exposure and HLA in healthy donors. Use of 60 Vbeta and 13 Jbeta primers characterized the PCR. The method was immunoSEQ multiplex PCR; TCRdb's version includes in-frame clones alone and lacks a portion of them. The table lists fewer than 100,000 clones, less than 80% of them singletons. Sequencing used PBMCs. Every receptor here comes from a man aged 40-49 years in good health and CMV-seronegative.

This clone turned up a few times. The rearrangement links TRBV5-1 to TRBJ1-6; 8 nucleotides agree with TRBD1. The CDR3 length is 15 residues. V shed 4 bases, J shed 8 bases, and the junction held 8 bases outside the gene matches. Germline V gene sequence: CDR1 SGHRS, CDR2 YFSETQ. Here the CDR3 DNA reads TGCGCCAGCAGCCTTGCGACAGGGGTTGATTCACCCCTCCACTTT. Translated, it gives CASSLATGVDSPLHF. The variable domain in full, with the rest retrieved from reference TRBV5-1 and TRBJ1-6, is KAGVTQTPRYLIKTRGQQVTLSCSPISGHRSVSWYQQTPGQGLQFLFEYFSETQRNKGNFPGRFSGRQFSNSRSEMNVSTLELGDSALYLCASSLATGVDSPLHFGNGTRLTVT.

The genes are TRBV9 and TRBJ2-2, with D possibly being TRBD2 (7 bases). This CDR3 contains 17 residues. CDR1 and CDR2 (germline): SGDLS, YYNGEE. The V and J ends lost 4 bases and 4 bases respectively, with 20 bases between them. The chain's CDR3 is CASSRGVGGGGTGELFF. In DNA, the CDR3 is TGTGCCAGCAGCCGCGGGGTAGGGGGGGGCGGCACCGGGGAGCTGTTTTTT. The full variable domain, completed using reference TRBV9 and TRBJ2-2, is DSGVTQTPKHLITATGQRVTLRCSPRSGDLSVYWYQQSLDQGLQFLIQYYNGEERAKGNILERFSAQQFPDLHSELNLSSLELGDSALYFCASSRGVGGGGTGELFFGEGSRLTVL.

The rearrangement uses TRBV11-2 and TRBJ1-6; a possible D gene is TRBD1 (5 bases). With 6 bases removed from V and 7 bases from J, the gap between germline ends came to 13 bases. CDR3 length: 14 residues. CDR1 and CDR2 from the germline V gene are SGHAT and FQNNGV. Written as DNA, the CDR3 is TGTGCCAGCAGTCGTGGGGGGGGGAATTCACCCCTCCACTTT. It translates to CASSRGGGNSPLHF. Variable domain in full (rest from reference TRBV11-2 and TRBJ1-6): EAGVAQSPRYKIIEKRQSVAFWCNPISGHATLYWYQQILGQGPKLLIQFQNNGVVDDSQLPKDRFSAERLKGVDSTLKIQPAKLEDSAVYLCASSRGGGNSPLHFGNGTRLTVT.

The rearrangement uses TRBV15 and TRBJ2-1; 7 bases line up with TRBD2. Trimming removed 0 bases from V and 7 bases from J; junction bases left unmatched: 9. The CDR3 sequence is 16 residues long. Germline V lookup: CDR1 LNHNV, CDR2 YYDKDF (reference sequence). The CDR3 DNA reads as TGTGCCACCAGCAGAGAAGGGTTAGTCGGGAGGAATGAGCAGTTCTTC. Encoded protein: CATSREGLVGRNEQFF.

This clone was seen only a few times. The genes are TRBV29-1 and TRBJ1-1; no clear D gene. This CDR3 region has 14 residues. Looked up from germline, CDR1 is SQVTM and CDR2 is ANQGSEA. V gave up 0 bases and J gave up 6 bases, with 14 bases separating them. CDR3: CSVEDRSLGAEAFF. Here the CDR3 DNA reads TGCAGCGTTGAAGACCGGTCCCTGGGCGCTGAAGCTTTCTTT.

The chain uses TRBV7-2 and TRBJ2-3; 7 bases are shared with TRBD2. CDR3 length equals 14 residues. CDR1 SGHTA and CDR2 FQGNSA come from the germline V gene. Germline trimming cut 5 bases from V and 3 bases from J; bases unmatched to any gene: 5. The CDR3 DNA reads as TGTGCCAGCAGCCCGGGGGGATCGACAGATACGCAGTATTTT. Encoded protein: CASSPGGSTDTQYF.

Here the CDR3 reads CASSLMAAGAGEQYF. The CDR3 coding sequence is TGTGCCAGCAGCTTAATGGCAGCGGGGGCCGGGGAGCAGTACTTC. The chain is built from TRBV7-2 and TRBJ2-7; 8 bases are a match to TRBD2. There are 15 residues in the CDR3. J lost 7 bases, V lost 2 bases, and 10 bases had no gene match. Looked up from germline, CDR1 is SGHTA and CDR2 is FQGNSA. Drawing the rest from reference TRBV7-2 and TRBJ2-7, the complete variable domain is GAGVSQSPSNKVTEKGKDVELRCDPISGHTALYWYRQSLGQGLEFLIYFQGNSAPDKSGLPSDRFSAERTGGSVSTLTIQRTQQEDSAVYLCASSLMAAGAGEQYFGPGTRLTVT.

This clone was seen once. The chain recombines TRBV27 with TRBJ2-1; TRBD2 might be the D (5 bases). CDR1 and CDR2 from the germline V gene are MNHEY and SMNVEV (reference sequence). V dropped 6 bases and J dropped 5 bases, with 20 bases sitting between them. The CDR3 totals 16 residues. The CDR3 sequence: CASRTRTVLVDNEQFF. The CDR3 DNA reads TGTGCCAGCAGAACAAGGACTGTCTTAGTTGACAATGAGCAGTTCTTC.

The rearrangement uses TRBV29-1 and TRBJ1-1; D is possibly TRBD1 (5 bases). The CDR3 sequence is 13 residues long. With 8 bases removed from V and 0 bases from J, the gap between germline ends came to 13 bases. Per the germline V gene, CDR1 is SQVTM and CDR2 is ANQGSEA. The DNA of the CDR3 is TGCAGCTTCTTCGGGGGGGTGAACACTGAAGCTTTCTTT. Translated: CSFFGGVNTEAFF. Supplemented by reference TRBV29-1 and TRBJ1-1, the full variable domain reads SAVISQKPSRDICQRGTSLTIQCQVDSQVTMMFWYRQQPGQSLTLIATANQGSEATYESGFVIDKFPISRPNLTFSTLTVSNMSPEDSSIYLCSFFGGVNTEAFFGQGTRLTVV.

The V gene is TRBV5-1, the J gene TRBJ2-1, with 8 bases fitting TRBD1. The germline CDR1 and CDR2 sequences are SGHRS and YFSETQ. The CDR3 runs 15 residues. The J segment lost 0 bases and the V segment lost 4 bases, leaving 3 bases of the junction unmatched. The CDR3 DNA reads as TGCGCCAGCAGCGGAACAGGGGGCTCCTACAATGAGCAGTTCTTC. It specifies CASSGTGGSYNEQFF.

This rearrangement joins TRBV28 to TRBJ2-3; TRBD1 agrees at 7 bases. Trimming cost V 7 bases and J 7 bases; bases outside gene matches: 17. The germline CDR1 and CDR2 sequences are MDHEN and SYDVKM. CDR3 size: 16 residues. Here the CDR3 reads CASMSGRQGQFNTQYF. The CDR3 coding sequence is TGTGCCAGCATGAGTGGCAGACAGGGCCAATTCAATACGCAGTATTTT.

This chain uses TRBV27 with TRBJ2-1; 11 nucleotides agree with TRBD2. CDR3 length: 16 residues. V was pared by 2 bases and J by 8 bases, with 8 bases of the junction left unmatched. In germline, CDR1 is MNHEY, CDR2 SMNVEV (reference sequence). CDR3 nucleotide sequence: TGTGCCAGCAGTTTAAACCTACTAGCGGGAGTTCATGAGCAGTTCTTC. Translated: CASSLNLLAGVHEQFF.

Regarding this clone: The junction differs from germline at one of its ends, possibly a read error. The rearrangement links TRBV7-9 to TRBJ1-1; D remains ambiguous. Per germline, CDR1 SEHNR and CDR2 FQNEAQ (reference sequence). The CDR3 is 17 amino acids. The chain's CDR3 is CSSSLTHSWSGITEAFF. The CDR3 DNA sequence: TGTTCCAGCAGCTTAACCCATTCTTGGTCGGGAATCACTGAAGCTTTCTTT. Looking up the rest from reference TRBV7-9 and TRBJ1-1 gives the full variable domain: DTGVSQNPRHKITKRGQNVTFRCDPISEHNRLYWYRQTLGQGPEFLTYFQNEAQLEKSRLLSDRFSAERPKGSFSTLEIQRTEQGDSAMYLCSSSLTHSWSGITEAFFGQGTRLTVV.

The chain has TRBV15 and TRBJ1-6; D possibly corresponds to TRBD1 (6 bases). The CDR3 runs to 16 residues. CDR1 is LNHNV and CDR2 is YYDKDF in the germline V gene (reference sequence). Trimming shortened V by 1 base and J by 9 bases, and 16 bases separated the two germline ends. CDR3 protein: CATSRASTGGSSPLHF. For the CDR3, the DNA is TGTGCCACCAGCAGAGCATCGACAGGCGGGAGTTCACCCCTCCACTTT.

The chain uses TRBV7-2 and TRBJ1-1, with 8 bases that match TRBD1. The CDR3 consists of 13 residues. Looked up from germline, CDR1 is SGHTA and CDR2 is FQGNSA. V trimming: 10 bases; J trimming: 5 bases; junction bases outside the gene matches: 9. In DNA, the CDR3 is TGTGCCAATTCCAGGGGGCTTAAGACTGAAGCTTTCTTT. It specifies CANSRGLKTEAFF. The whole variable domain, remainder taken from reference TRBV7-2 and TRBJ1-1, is GAGVSQSPSNKVTEKGKDVELRCDPISGHTALYWYRQSLGQGLEFLIYFQGNSAPDKSGLPSDRFSAERTGGSVSTLTIQRTQQEDSAVYLCANSRGLKTEAFFGQGTRLTVV.

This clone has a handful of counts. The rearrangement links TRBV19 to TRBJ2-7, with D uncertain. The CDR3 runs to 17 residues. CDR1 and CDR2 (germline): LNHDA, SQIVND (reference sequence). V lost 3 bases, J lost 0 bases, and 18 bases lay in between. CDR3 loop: CASSIRRDGSSSYEQYF. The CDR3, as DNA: TGTGCCAGTAGTATCCGCCGCGACGGCTCTAGCTCCTACGAGCAGTACTTC.

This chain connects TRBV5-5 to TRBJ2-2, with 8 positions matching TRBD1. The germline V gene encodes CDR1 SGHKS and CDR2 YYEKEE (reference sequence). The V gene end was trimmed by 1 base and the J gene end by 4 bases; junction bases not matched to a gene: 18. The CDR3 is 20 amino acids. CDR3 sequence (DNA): TGTGCCAGCAGCTTGCTCGGACAGGGTATAAGGGCGACGTCCACCGGGGAGCTGTTTTTT. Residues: CASSLLGQGIRATSTGELFF.

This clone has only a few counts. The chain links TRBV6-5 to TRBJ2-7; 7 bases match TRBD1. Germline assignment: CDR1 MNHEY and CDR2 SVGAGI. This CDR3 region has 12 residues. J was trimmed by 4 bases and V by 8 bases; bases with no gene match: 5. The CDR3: CASAGTEYEQYF. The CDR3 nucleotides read TGTGCCAGCGCCGGGACAGAATACGAGCAGTACTTC.

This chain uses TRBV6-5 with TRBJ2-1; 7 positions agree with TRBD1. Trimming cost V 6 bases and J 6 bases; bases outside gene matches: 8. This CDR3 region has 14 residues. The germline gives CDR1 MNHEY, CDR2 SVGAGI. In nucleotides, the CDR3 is TGTGCCAGCAGCGCAGGACAGGAGGCCAATGAGCAGTTCTTC. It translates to CASSAGQEANEQFF.

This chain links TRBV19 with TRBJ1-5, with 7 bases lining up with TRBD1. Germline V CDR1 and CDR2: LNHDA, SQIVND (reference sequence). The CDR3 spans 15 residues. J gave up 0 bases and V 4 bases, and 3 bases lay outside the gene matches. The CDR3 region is CASSTEGASNQPQHF. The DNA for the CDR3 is TGTGCCAGTAGTACCGAGGGGGCTAGCAATCAGCCCCAGCATTTT.

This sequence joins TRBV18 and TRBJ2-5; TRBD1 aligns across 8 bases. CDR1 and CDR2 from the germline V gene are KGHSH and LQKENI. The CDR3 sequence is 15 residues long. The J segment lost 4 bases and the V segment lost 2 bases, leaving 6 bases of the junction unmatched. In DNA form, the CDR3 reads TGTGCCAGCTCACCAAGGACAGGGAGCGGAGAGACCCAGTACTTC. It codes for CASSPRTGSGETQYF.

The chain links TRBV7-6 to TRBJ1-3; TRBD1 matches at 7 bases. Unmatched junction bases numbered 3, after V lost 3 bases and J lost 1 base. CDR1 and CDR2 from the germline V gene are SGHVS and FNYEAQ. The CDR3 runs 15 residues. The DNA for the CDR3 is TGTGCCAGCAGCTTGGGACAGCTTTCTGGAAACACCATATATTTT. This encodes CASSLGQLSGNTIYF.

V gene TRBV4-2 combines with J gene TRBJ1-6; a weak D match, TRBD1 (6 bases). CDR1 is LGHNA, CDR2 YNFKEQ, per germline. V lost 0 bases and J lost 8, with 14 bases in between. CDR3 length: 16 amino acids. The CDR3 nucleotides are TGTGCCAGCAGCCAAGATCGGGCAGGGGTCCATTCACCCCTCCACTTT. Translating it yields CASSQDRAGVHSPLHF.

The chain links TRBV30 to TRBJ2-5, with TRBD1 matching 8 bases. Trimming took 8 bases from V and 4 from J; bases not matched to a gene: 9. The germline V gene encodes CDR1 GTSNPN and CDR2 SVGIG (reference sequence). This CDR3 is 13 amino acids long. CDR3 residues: CAQGQGGRETQYF. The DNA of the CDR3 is TGTGCCCAAGGACAGGGAGGTCGAGAGACCCAGTACTTC. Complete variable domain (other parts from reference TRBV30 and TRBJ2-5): SQTIHQWPATLVQPVGSPLSLECTVEGTSNPNLYWYRQAAGRGLQLLFYSVGIGQISSEVPQNLSASRPQDRQFILSSKKLLLSDSGFYLCAQGQGGRETQYFGPGTRLLVL.

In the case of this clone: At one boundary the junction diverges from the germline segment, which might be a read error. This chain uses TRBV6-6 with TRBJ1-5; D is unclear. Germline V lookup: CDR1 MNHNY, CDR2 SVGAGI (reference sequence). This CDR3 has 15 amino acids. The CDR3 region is CASSEDGRSNQPRHF. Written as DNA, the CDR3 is TGTGCCAGCAGCGAGGATGGCCGTAGCAATCAGCCCCGGCATTTT.

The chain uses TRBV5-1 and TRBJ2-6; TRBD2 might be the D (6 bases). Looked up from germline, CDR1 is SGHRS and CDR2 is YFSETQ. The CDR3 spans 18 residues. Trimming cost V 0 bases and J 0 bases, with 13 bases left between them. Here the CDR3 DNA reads TGCGCCAGCAGCTTGGCAGGGTCCGGGAGCTCTGGGGCCAACGTCCTGACTTTC. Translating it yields CASSLAGSGSSGANVLTF.

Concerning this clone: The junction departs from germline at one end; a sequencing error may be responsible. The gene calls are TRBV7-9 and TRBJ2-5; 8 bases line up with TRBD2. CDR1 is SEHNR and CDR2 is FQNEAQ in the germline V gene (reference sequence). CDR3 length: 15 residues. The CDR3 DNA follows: TGTTCCAGCAGCTCCCATGGACTAGCCCAAGAGACCCAGTACTTC. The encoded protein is CSSSSHGLAQETQYF. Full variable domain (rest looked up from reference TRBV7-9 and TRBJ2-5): DTGVSQNPRHKITKRGQNVTFRCDPISEHNRLYWYRQTLGQGPEFLTYFQNEAQLEKSRLLSDRFSAERPKGSFSTLEIQRTEQGDSAMYLCSSSSHGLAQETQYFGPGTRLLVL.

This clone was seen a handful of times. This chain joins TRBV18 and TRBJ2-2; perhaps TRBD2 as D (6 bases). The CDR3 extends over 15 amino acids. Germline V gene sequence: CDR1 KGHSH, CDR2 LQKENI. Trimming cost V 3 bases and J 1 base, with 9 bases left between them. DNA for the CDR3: TGTGCCAGCTCACCCGGAGCGGGGAACACCGGGGAGCTGTTTTTT. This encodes CASSPGAGNTGELFF.

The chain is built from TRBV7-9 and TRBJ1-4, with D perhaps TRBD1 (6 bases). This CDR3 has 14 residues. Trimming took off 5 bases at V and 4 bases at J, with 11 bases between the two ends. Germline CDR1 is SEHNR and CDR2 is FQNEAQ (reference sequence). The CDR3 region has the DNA TGTGCCAGCAGCAGACAGGCGAATAATGAAAAACTGTTTTTT. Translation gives CASSRQANNEKLFF.

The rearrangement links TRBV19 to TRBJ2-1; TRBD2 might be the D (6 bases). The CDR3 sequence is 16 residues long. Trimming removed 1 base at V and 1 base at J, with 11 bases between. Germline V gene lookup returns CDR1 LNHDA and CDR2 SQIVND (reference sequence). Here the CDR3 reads CASSIVSGESYNEQFF. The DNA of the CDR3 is TGTGCCAGTAGTATAGTTTCGGGGGAGTCCTACAATGAGCAGTTCTTC.